This TCR beta chain was recorded in a study of glioma-infiltrating T cells. Turning to this clonotype: What it binds is unknown. A read error may produce the germline difference seen at one junction end.

The study's findings and limits: Very few CDR3 sequences were shared between tissue and blood.

The iRepertoire nested amplicon-rescue multiplex PCR amplified TCR alpha and beta CDR3s from RNA. TCRdb passed the multiplex PCR reads through MiXCR, listing each CDR3 protein once. The table lists fewer than 200,000 distinct CDR3 sequences, approximately 40% of them singletons. Germline V gives CDR1 SGHAT, CDR2 FQNNGV. The CDR3 spans 15 residues. Sequencing input: glioma tissue, nonneoplastic brain tissue, or PBMCs (not recorded which). This TCR was recovered from a human donor with low-grade glioma or glioblastoma, undergoing nonglioma brain surgery, or in good health (not recorded which). This chain uses TRBV11-2 with TRBJ2-3, with TRBD2 matching 7 bases. CDR3 in DNA: TGTGCCAGCAGCTTCTCTAGCGGCACCACAGAAACGCAGTATTTT. Amino acids: CASSFSSGTTETQYF.